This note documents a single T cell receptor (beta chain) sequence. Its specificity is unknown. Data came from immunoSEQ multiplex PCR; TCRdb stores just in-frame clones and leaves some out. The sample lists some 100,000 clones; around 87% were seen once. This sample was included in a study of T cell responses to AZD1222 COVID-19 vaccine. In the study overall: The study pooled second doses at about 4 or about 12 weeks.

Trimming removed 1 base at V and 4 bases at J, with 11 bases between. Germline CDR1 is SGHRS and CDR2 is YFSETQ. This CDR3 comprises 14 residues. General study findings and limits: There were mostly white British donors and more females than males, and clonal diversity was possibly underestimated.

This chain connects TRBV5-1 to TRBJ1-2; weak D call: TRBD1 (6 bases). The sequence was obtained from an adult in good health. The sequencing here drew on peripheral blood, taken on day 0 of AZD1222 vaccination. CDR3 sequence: CASSLSGASYGYTF. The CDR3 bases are TGCGCCAGCAGCTTGTCAGGGGCCTCCTATGGCTACACCTTC.